This is a list of T cell receptor beta chains from one sample in a study of T cells in Graves' hyperthyroidism and ophthalmopathy. In TCRdb, the multiplex PCR reads were re-called with MiXCR into one record per CDR3 protein. The sample records 400,000 to 550,000 distinct CDR3 sequences, roughly a quarter being singletons. Sequenced: blood. The receptors were gathered from a woman in her twenties or thirties with Graves' ophthalmopathy. The CDR3 runs from the conserved cysteine through the conserved F or W. Fields, in order: D gene, V gene, CDR3 protein. The D gene is left open where the match is weak.

>TRBD1|TRBV29-1
CSVDKQGAYGYTF
>TRBD1|TRBV11-1
CASSPRDRGKNTEAFF
>-|TRBV28
CASSADTYGYTF
>-|TRBV12-3/TRBV12-4
CASSFGGFGDTEAFF
>-|TRBV7-6
CASSRIYRDTHEQYF
>TRBD1|TRBV6-1
CASTLNSGQGIAEAFF
>TRBD1|TRBV12-3/TRBV12-4
CASSFQGAYEETQYF
>-|TRBV18
CASLGRIDSEAFF
>-|TRBV7-6
CAKRDSYTGELFF
>TRBD2|TRBV27
CASRGLAGVGFYEQYF
>-|TRBV2
CASASFISGVLSGANVLTF